This entry lists 7 T cell receptor beta chains sequenced from one sample in a study of T-cell reconstitution after alpha-beta-depleted transplantation in children. The TCRbeta library incorporated unique molecular identifiers. Each CDR3 protein gets one entry after TCRdb re-called the PCR reads with MiXCR. The repertoire has hundreds of thousands of distinct CDR3 sequences, roughly 13% of them found once; the top ten carry 2% to 2.5%. The sample here was PBMCs, mostly from graft donor cells, taken 360 days after TCRalphabeta/CD19-depleted stem cell transplant. The receptors were gathered from a male patient under 18 who had a stem cell transplant for acute myeloid leukemia, so the T cells may come from the graft donor.

This clonotype was observed a handful of times. This chain uses TRBV12-3 or TRBV12-4 with TRBJ1-1; 11 positions match TRBD1. Germline trimming cut 5 bases from V and 2 bases from J; bases unmatched to any gene: 7. This CDR3 has 16 residues. CDR3 protein: CASSNWDRGGNTEAFF. The CDR3, as DNA: TGTGCCAGCAGTAACTGGGACAGGGGGGGAAACACTGAAGCTTTCTTT.

This clonotype was observed a handful of times. The DNA of the CDR3 is TGTGCCAGCAGCTTTGGACGGTTGAACACTGAAGCTTTCTTT. It encodes CASSFGRLNTEAFF. V and J are TRBV7-2 and TRBJ1-1; D not resolved. This CDR3 has 14 amino acids. Germline V gene sequence: CDR1 SGHTA, CDR2 FQGNSA. V was shortened by 3 bases and J by 0 bases, with 8 bases between the two germline ends.

The gene calls are TRBV29-1 and TRBJ1-2; perhaps TRBD1 as D (5 bases). This CDR3 is built from 12 residues. V lost 2 bases to trimming and J lost 5 bases, with 9 bases between them. Germline-derived CDR1 and CDR2 are SQVTM and ANQGSEA. The DNA of the CDR3 is TGCAGCGTTGAAACGGGGGGGTATGGCTACACCTTC. Protein product: CSVETGGYGYTF.

This clonotype was recorded many times. V is TRBV29-1 and J is TRBJ1-3; D gene uncertain. Per the germline V gene, CDR1 is SQVTM and CDR2 is ANQGSEA. The CDR3 is made up of 13 amino acids. V was clipped by 3 bases and J by 0 bases, with 6 bases between them. Written as DNA, the CDR3 is TGCAGCGTTGAGAGGACCTCTGGAAACACCATATATTTT. Amino acid sequence: CSVERTSGNTIYF.

The rearrangement joins TRBV28 to TRBJ1-4; D ambiguous. The length of the CDR3 is 12 residues. CDR1 MDHEN and CDR2 SYDVKM come from the germline V gene. V lost 2 bases and J 6 bases, leaving 4 bases between the germline ends. The CDR3, as DNA: TGTGCCAGCAGTTTACCCTATGAAAAACTGTTTTTT. This codes for CASSLPYEKLFF.

Note on this clonotype: The junction departs from germline at one end; a sequencing error may be responsible. This chain joins TRBV11-2 and TRBJ2-1; 14 bases fit TRBD2. Germline CDR1 and CDR2: SGHAT and FQNNGV. This CDR3 region has 18 residues. The CDR3 DNA sequence: TGTGCCAGCAGCTTATTGCGGACTAGCGGGAGGTCCTACCATGAGCAGTTCTTC. It is translated as CASSLLRTSGRSYHEQFF.

This clonotype occurred a few times. The chain employs TRBV7-9 and TRBJ2-7; D is perhaps TRBD1 (5 bases). CDR3 size: 15 residues. V was trimmed by 3 bases and J by 0 bases, leaving 12 bases between them. CDR1 SEHNR and CDR2 FQNEAQ come from the germline V gene (reference sequence). The chain's CDR3 is CASSFPSTDSYEQYF. In DNA, the CDR3 is TGTGCCAGCAGCTTCCCCTCGACAGACTCCTACGAGCAGTACTTC.